The next 13 T cell receptor beta chains were all read from a single sample in a study of metastatic and nonmetastatic thyroid tumors. All patients were untreated before thyroid surgery. TCRdb reprocessed the PCR reads using MiXCR. The profile shows 30,000 or so clones, roughly 7.1% of them singletons. Sequenced: blood. The receptors derive from a female donor with papillary thyroid cancer or a benign thyroid nodule (not recorded which). Some clones in this sample may be carry-over from other donors' samples.

Ten or more counts support this clone. The chain uses TRBV20-1 and TRBJ2-3, with D perhaps matching TRBD1 or TRBD2 (5 bases each). Germline CDR1 and CDR2: DFQATT and SNEGSKA (reference sequence). CDR3 length equals 13 residues. Trimming stripped 2 bases from V and 6 bases from J, with 12 bases between. The DNA of the CDR3 is TGCAGTGCTAGATCGCCGGGACGGGATACGCAGTATTTT. This encodes CSARSPGRDTQYF.

This clone was recorded at least ten times. V is TRBV2 and J is TRBJ2-7, with 10 bases identical to TRBD1. J was trimmed by 4 bases and V by 6 bases; bases with no gene match: 9. Germline CDR1 is SNHLY and CDR2 is FYNNEI. This CDR3 is 15 amino acids long. DNA for the CDR3: TGTGCCAGCAGCGTAGCGACAGGGGGCTCGTACGAGCAGTACTTC. Translated: CASSVATGGSYEQYF.

This clone was picked up many times. For the CDR3, the DNA is TGCGCCAGCAGCTTGTTACAACGGAGGAACACTGAAGCTTTCTTT. Amino acids: CASSLLQRRNTEAFF. The J gene is TRBJ1-1, the V gene TRBV5-1; D not certain. The CDR3 has 15 residues. Per the germline V gene, CDR1 is SGHRS and CDR2 is YFSETQ. Trimming cost V 1 base and J 1 base, with 11 bases left between them.

This clone was counted at least ten times. The rearrangement joins TRBV5-1 to TRBJ2-7, with 13 bases identical to TRBD2. The CDR3 spans 16 residues. Germline trimming cut 4 bases from V and 3 bases from J; bases unmatched to any gene: 7. From germline, CDR1 is SGHRS and CDR2 YFSETQ. CDR3 in amino acids: CASSHGLAGDIYEQYF. The CDR3 nucleotides are TGCGCCAGCAGCCACGGACTAGCGGGAGATATCTACGAGCAGTACTTC.

This clone was counted at least ten times. The CDR3 here is CASSGGLRVNTDTQYF. CDR3 nucleotides: TGTGCCAGCAGTGGAGGCCTCAGGGTGAACACAGATACGCAGTATTTT. V is TRBV28 and J is TRBJ2-3, with D perhaps given as TRBD1 or TRBD2 (5 bases each). Germline V gene data show CDR1 as MDHEN and CDR2 as SYDVKM. The CDR3 spans 16 residues. V gave up 5 bases and J gave up 2 bases, with 17 bases separating them.

With respect to this clone: This may stem from a read error, because a much larger clone lies one nucleotide away. Other DNA sequences from this sample encode an identical CDR3 as well. The rearrangement uses TRBV4-1 and TRBJ2-1, with D tentatively TRBD2 (6 bases). CDR1 MGHRA and CDR2 YSYEKL come from the germline V gene. The CDR3 spans 18 residues. The CDR3 DNA follows: TGCGCCAGCAGACAAGAGGTGCTGGCGGGAAGCTCCTACAATGAGCAGTTCTTC. Its translation: CASRQEVLAGSSYNEQFF.

This clone was observed at least ten times. The chain has TRBV7-3 and TRBJ1-1; D is possibly TRBD1 (5 bases). The germline gives CDR1 SGHTA, CDR2 FQGTGA. The CDR3 runs to 14 residues. V was clipped by 5 bases and J by 2 bases, with 12 bases between them. CDR3 sequence reads: CASSVGAHNTEAFF. CDR3 coding DNA: TGTGCCAGCAGCGTCGGGGCTCATAACACTGAAGCTTTCTTT.

At least ten counts were recorded for this clone. The chain links TRBV6-1 to TRBJ2-7, with D uncertain. Germline V gene data show CDR1 as MNHNS and CDR2 as SASEGT. V was pared by 2 bases and J by 2 bases, with 7 bases between. The length of the CDR3 is 13 residues. Here the CDR3 reads CASSETRAYEQYF. CDR3 sequence (DNA): TGTGCCAGCAGTGAAACAAGGGCCTACGAGCAGTACTTC.

The sample holds many counts of this clone. The chain has TRBV28 and TRBJ2-7; D unclear. Trimming cost V 8 bases and J 6 bases, with 17 bases left between them. CDR1 MDHEN and CDR2 SYDVKM come from the germline V gene. CDR3 length equals 13 residues. CDR3 DNA sequence: TGTGCCAGCCGCATTTCGTCGATAGGCGAGCAGTACTTC. Translation gives CASRISSIGEQYF. Supplemented by reference TRBV28 and TRBJ2-7, the full variable domain reads DVKVTQSSRYLVKRTGEKVFLECVQDMDHENMFWYRQDPGLGLRLIYFSYDVKMKEKGDIPEGYSVSREKKERFSLILESASTNQTSMYLCASRISSIGEQYFGPGTRLTVT.

This sequence joins TRBV11-1 and TRBJ2-7, with D possibly matching TRBD1 (5 bases). CDR3 length: 20 residues. CDR1 and CDR2 (germline): SGHAT, FQDESV (reference sequence). V lost 2 bases, J lost 1 base, and 27 bases lay in between. This CDR3 reads CASSLSRQRRFRNTSYEQYF. CDR3 DNA sequence: TGTGCCAGCAGCTTAAGCCGACAGCGTAGGTTTCGGAATACTTCCTACGAGCAGTACTTC.

Comments on this clone: A much larger clone lies a single base off, so this may be a read error. This sequence joins TRBV5-1 and TRBJ2-4; D uncertain. CDR3 length: 14 residues. Trimming stripped 0 bases from V and 5 bases from J, with 9 bases between. Germline CDR1 and CDR2: SGHRS and YFSETQ. CDR3 DNA sequence: TGCGCCAGCAGCTTGGAAGGTCCCCAAAACATTCAGTACTTC. Translating gives CASSLEGPQNIQYF.

V is TRBV24-1 and J is TRBJ2-2; tentative D call: TRBD2 (7 bases). The CDR3 has 18 residues. Germline V gene data show CDR1 as KGHDR and CDR2 as SFDVKD. With 4 bases removed from V and 6 bases from J, the gap between germline ends came to 23 bases. The CDR3 here is CATSDPPGTAGGPGELFF. CDR3 DNA sequence: TGTGCCACCAGTGACCCCCCTGGGACCGCCGGGGGGCCCGGGGAGCTGTTTTTT.

This clone showed up many times. The chain employs TRBV12-3 or TRBV12-4 and TRBJ1-3; D gene ambiguous. CDR3 size: 15 residues. The germline V and J ends were trimmed by 5 bases and 3 bases, with 14 bases remaining between them. The CDR3 DNA reads as TGTGCCAGCAGTCCCCGCGGCTTGTATGGAAACACCATATATTTT. Protein product: CASSPRGLYGNTIYF.